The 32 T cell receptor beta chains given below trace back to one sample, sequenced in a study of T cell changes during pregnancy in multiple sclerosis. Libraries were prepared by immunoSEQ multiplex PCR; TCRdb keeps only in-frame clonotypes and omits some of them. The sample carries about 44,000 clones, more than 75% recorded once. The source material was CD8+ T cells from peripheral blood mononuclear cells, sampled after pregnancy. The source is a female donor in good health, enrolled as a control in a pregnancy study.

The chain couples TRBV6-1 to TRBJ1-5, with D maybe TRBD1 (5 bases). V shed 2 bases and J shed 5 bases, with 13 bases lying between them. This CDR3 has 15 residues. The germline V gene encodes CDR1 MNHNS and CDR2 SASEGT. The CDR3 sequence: CASSESVGAHQPQHF. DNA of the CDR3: TGTGCCAGCAGTGAATCGGTAGGGGCCCATCAGCCCCAGCATTTT.

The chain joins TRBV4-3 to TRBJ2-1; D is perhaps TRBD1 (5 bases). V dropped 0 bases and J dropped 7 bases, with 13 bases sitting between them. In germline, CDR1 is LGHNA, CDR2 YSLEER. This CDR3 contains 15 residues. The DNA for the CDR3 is TGCGCCAGCAGCCAAGATTCAGGGTTTGCTAATGAGCAGTTCTTC. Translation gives CASSQDSGFANEQFF.

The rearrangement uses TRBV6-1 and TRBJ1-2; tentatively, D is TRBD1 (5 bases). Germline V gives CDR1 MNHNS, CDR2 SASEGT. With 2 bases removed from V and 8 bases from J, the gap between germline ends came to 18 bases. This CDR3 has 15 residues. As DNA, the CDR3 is TGTGCCAGCAGTGAACGGAGTGAGCAGGGTGGAGGCTACACCTTC. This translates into CASSERSEQGGGYTF.

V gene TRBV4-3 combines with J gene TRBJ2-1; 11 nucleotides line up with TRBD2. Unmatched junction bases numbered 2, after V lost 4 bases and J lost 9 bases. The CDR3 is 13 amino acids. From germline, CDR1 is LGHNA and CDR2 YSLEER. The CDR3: CASSLGTSGEQFF. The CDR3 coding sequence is TGCGCCAGCAGCCTTGGGACTAGCGGTGAGCAGTTCTTC.

The CDR3 DNA sequence: TGTGCCAGCAGCAAATTGTCACTGTACTATGGCTACACCTTC. Its protein is CASSKLSLYYGYTF. V and J are TRBV21-1 and TRBJ1-2. TRBV21-1 is listed as a pseudogene. The CDR3 covers 14 residues.

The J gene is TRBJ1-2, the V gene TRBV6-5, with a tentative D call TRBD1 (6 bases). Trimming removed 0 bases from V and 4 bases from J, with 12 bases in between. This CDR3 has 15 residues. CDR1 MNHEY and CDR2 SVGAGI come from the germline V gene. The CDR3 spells CASSYSAGQFYGYTF. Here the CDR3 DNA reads TGTGCCAGCAGTTACTCGGCCGGACAGTTCTATGGCTACACCTTC.

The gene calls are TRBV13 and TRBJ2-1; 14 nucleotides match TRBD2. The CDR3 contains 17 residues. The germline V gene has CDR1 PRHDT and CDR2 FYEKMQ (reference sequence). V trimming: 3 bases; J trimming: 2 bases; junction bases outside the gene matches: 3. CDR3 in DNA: TGTGCCAGCAGCTTGAGGACTAGCGGGGGGACCTACAATGAGCAGTTCTTC. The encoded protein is CASSLRTSGGTYNEQFF.

This CDR3 is CASSTSGGVYNEQFF. CDR3 nucleotide sequence: TGTGCCAGCAGCACCAGCGGGGGCGTCTACAATGAGCAGTTCTTC. V and J are TRBV9 and TRBJ2-1, with TRBD2 matching over 8 bases. J gave up 3 bases and V 4 bases, and 6 bases lay outside the gene matches. The length of the CDR3 is 15 residues. Germline V gives CDR1 SGDLS, CDR2 YYNGEE.

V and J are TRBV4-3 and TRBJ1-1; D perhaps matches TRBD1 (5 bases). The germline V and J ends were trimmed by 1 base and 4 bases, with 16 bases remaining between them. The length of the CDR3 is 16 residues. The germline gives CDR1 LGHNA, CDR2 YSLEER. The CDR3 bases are TGCGCCAGCAGCCAAGGGACCTTAGGGGTTAGCACTGAAGCTTTCTTT. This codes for CASSQGTLGVSTEAFF.

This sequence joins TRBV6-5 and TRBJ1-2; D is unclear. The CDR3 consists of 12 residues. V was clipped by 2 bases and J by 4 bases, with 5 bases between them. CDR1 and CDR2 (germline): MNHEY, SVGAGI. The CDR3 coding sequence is TGTGCCAGCAGTTACCGGGGCTATGGCTACACCTTC. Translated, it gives CASSYRGYGYTF.

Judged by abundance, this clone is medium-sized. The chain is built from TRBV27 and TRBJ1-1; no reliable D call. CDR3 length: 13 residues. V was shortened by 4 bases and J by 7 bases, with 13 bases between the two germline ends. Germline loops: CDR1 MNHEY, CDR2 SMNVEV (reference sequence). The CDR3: CASSSFPNGEAFF. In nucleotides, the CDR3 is TGTGCCAGCAGTTCATTCCCGAACGGTGAAGCTTTCTTT.

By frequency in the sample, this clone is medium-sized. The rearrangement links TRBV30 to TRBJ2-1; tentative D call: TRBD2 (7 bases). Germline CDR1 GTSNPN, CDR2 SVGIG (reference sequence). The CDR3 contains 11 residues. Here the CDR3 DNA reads TGTGCAAGGAGGGGGGGCAATGAGCAGTTCTTC. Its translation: CARRGGNEQFF.

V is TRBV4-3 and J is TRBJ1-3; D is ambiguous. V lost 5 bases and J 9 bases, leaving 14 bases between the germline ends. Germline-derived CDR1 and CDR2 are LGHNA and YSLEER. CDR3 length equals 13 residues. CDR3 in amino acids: CASSVWASGTIYF. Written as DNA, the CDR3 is TGCGCCAGCAGCGTGTGGGCCTCTGGCACCATATATTTT.

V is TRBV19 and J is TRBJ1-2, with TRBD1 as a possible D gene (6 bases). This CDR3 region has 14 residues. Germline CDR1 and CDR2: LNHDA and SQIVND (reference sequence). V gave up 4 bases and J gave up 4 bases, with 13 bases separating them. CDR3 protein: CASSTGTSLYGYTF. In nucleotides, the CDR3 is TGTGCCAGTAGTACTGGGACATCACTCTATGGCTACACCTTC.

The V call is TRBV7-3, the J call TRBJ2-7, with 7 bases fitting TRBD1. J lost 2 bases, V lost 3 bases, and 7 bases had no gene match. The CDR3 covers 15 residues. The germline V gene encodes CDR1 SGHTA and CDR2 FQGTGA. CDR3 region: CASSFTGGQAYEQYF. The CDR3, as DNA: TGTGCCAGCAGCTTCACCGGAGGACAGGCCTACGAGCAGTACTTC.

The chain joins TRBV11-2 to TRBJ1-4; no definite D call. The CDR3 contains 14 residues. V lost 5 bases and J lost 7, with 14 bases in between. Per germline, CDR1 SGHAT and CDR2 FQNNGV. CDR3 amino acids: CASSIPGDLEKLFF. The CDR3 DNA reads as TGTGCCAGCAGCATCCCGGGAGATCTTGAAAAACTGTTTTTT.

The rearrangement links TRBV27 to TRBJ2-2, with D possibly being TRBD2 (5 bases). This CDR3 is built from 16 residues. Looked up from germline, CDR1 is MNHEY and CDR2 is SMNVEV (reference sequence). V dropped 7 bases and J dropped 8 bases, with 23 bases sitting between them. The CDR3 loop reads CASTTILLGEGGELFF. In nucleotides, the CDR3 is TGTGCCAGCACCACTATTTTACTAGGAGAGGGTGGGGAGCTGTTTTTT.

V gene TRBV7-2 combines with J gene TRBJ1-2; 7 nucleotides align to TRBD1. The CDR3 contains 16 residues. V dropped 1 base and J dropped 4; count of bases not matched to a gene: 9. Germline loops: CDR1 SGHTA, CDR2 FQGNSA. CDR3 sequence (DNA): TGTGCCAGCAGCTTAGAGGGGGCCCTGATGGGCTATGGCTACACCTTC. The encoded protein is CASSLEGALMGYGYTF.

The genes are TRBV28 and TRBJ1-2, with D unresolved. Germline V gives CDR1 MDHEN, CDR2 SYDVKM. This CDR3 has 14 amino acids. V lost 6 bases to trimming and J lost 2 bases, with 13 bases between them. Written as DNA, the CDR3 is TGTGCCAGCAGCCCTACGCTAACGAACTATGGCTACACCTTC. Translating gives CASSPTLTNYGYTF.

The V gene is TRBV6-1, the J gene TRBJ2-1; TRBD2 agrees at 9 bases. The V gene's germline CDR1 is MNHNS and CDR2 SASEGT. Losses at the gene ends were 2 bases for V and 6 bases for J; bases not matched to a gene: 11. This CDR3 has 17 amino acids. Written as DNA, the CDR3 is TGTGCCAGCAGTGAAATCGGTACTAGCGGGTTACCCAATGAGCAGTTCTTC. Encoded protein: CASSEIGTSGLPNEQFF.

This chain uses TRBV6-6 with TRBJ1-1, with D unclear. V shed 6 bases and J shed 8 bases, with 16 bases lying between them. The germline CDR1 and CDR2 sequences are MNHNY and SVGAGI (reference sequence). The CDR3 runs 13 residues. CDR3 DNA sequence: TGTGCCAGCAGATCCCCAACGGAGGTAGAAGCTTTCTTT. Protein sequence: CASRSPTEVEAFF.

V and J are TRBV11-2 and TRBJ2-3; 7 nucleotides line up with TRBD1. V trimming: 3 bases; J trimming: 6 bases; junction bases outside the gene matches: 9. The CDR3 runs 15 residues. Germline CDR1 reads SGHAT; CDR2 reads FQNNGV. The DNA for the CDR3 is TGTGCCAGCAGCTTGACAGGGTCCCACGCGGATACGCAGTATTTT. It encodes CASSLTGSHADTQYF.

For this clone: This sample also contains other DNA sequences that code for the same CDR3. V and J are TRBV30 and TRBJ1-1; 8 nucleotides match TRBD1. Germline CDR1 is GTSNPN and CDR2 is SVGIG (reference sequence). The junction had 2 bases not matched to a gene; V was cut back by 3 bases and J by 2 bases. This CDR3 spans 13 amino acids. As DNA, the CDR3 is TGTGCCTGGAGGGGACAGGTTAACACTGAAGCTTTCTTT. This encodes CAWRGQVNTEAFF.

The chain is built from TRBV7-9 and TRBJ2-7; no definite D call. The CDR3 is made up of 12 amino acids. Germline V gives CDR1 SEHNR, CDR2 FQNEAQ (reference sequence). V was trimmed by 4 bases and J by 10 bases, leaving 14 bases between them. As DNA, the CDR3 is TGTGCCAGCAGCTCCAACCGGGTAAAACAGTACTTC. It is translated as CASSSNRVKQYF.

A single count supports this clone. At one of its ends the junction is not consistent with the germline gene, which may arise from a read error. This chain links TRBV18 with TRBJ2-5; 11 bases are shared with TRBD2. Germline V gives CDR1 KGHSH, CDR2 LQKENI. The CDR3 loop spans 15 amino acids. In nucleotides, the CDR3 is TGTGCCAGCTCCCCACTAGCGGGGGTTCGGGAGACCCAGTACTTC. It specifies CASSPLAGVRETQYF.

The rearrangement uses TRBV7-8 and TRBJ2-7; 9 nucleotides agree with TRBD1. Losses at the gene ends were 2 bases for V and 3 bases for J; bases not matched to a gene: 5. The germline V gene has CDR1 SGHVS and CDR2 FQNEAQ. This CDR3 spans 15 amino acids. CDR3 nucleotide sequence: TGTGCCAGCAGCTTACCCCCGGGACAGGGCTACGAGCAGTACTTC. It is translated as CASSLPPGQGYEQYF.

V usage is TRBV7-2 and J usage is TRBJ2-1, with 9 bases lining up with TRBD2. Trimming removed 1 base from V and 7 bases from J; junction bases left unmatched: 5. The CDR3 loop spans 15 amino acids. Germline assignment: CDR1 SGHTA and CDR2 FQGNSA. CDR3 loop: CASSLDLAGTNEQFF. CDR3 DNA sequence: TGTGCCAGCAGCTTAGATCTAGCGGGGACTAATGAGCAGTTCTTC.

CDR3 protein: CATSRDVTSSGGEQFF. CDR3 sequence (DNA): TGTGCCACCAGCAGAGATGTCACCAGCTCGGGTGGTGAGCAGTTCTTC. This sequence joins TRBV15 and TRBJ2-1; D gene uncertain. Trimming cost V 0 bases and J 9 bases, with 18 bases left between them. Germline V gene lookup returns CDR1 LNHNV and CDR2 YYDKDF (reference sequence). This CDR3 comprises 16 residues.

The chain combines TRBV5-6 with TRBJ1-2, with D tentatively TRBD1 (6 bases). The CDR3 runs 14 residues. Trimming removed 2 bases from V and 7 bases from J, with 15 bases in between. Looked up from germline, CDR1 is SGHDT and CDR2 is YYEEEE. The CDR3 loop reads CASSFGGGRLGYTF. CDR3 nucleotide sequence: TGTGCCAGCAGCTTTGGCGGGGGGCGGCTTGGCTACACCTTC.

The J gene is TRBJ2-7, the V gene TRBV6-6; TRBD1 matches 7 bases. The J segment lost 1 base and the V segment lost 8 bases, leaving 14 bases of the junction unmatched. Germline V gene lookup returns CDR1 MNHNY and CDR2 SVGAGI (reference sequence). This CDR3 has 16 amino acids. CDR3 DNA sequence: TGTGCCAGCTCTCAGAGGACAGGTCTGATTTCCTACGAGCAGTACTTC. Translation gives CASSQRTGLISYEQYF.

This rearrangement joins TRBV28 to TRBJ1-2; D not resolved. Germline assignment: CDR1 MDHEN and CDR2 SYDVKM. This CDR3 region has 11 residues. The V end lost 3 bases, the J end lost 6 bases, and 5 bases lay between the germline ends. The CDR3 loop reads CASSFVDGYTF. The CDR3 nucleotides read TGTGCCAGCAGTTTCGTCGATGGCTACACCTTC.

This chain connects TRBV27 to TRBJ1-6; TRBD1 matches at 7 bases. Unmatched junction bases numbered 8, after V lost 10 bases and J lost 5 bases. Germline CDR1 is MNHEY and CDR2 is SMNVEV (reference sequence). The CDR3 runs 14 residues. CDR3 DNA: TGTGCCACTGCGACAGGGTCGAATAATTCACCCCTCCACTTT. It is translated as CATATGSNNSPLHF.